The T cell receptor beta chain under discussion was sequenced for a study of cytomegalovirus exposure and HLA in healthy donors. Study-level information: Both the roughly 120 validation repertoires and the 600 to 750 first-cohort repertoires used the same platform, as reported by a later analysis.

Using immunoSEQ multiplex PCR, the repertoire was profiled, and TCRdb retains in-frame clones only, with some absent. The table lists 110,000 or so clones, around 87% of them singletons. In the case of this clone: Its antigen is currently unknown.

The study's findings and limits: The classifier reportedly diagnosed cytomegalovirus status with high specificity and sensitivity.

The CDR3 spans 14 residues. CDR1 is SNHLY and CDR2 is FYNNEI in the germline V gene. V was shortened by 4 bases and J by 5 bases, with 14 bases between the two germline ends. The material sequenced was PBMCs. This sequence was found in a woman under 30 in good health and CMV-seropositive. The genes are TRBV2 and TRBJ2-5; weak D call: TRBD2 (5 bases). The CDR3 DNA follows: TGTGCCAGCAGTGCGCGAGGGTTTGGGGAGACCCAGTACTTC. Translated, it gives CASSARGFGETQYF. Full variable domain (missing parts from reference TRBV2 and TRBJ2-5): EPEVTQTPSHQVTQMGQEVILRCVPISNHLYFYWYRQILGQKVEFLVSFYNNEISEKSEIFDDQFSVERPDGSNFTLKIRSTKLEDSAMYFCASSARGFGETQYFGPGTRLLVL.